This TCR beta chain appears in the sequencing data of a study of cytomegalovirus exposure and HLA in healthy donors. Findings and caveats of the study: Prior analysis indicated that the majority of TCR beta V segments exhibited productivity approximately 87% or approximately 30% of the time. For TCR beta chains, V- and J-gene trimming was later linked to a missense DCLRE1C variant.

Worth noting for this clone: What it recognizes is unknown.

V was pared by 2 bases and J by 4 bases, with 5 bases between. CDR3 size: 11 residues. The germline CDR1 and CDR2 sequences are GTSNPN and SVGIG (reference sequence). In the PCR, 60 Vbeta and 13 Jbeta primers were used. This table comes from immunoSEQ multiplex PCR, and its TCRdb copy is limited to in-frame clones, with some not included. The top ten hold approximately 0.55% of the sample, which has under 200,000 clones, around 80% seen once. The chain has TRBV30 and TRBJ1-2; unclear D gene. This clonotype was sampled from a woman in her forties or fifties in good health and CMV-seronegative. The sequenced material came from PBMCs. In DNA form, the CDR3 reads TGTGCCTGGAGTATACTCTATGGCTACACCTTC. This encodes CAWSILYGYTF.